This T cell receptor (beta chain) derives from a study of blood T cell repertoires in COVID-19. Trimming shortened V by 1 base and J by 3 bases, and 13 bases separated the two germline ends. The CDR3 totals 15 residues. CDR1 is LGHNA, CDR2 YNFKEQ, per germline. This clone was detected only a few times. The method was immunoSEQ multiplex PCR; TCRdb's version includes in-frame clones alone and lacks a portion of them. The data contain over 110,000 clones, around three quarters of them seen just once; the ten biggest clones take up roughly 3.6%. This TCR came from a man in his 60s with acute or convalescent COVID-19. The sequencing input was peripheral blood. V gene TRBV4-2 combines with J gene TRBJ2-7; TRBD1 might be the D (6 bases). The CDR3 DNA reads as TGTGCCAGCAGCCAAGGTGCGGACAGCTACTACGAGCAGTACTTC. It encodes CASSQGADSYYEQYF.